This passage covers 6 T cell receptor beta chains from one sample sequenced in a study of blood T cell repertoires in COVID-19. Repertoires were generated with immunoSEQ multiplex PCR, while TCRdb's copy carries only in-frame clones and drops some. The sample lists under 250,000 clones; just over 85% were seen once. Sequences were obtained from peripheral blood. The receptors stem from a man aged 50-60 years with COVID-19, enrolled during active disease.

This sequence joins TRBV4-3 and TRBJ1-1, with 9 bases that match TRBD1. V shed 1 base and J 0 bases; nucleotides not matched to a gene: 6. This CDR3 comprises 17 residues. From germline, CDR1 is LGHNA and CDR2 YSLEER. This chain's CDR3 is CASSQVAGTGMNTEAFF. The CDR3 DNA is TGCGCCAGCAGCCAAGTAGCCGGGACAGGGATGAACACTGAAGCTTTCTTT.

This chain joins TRBV7-9 and TRBJ1-2, with 7 positions matching TRBD1. The CDR3 covers 14 residues. After removal of 5 bases from V and 6 bases from J, the junction contained 9 bases not matched to a gene. CDR1 SEHNR and CDR2 FQNEAQ come from the germline V gene (reference sequence). CDR3 DNA: TGTGCCAGCAGCGCCTACAGGGGAGAGGATGGCTACACCTTC. It encodes CASSAYRGEDGYTF.

The chain uses TRBV19 and TRBJ2-5; no firm D call. The CDR3 covers 9 residues. In germline, CDR1 is LNHDA, CDR2 SQIVND (reference sequence). V was clipped by 9 bases and J by 7 bases, with 6 bases between them. The CDR3 here is CASPGTQYF. The CDR3 region has the DNA TGTGCCAGCCCCGGGACCCAGTACTTC. The entire variable domain, with the rest obtained from reference TRBV19 and TRBJ2-5, is as follows: DGGITQSPKYLFRKEGQNVTLSCEQNLNHDAMYWYRQDPGQGLRLIYYSQIVNDFQKGDIAEGYSVSREKKESFPLTVTSAQKNPTAFYLCASPGTQYFGPGTRLLVL.

CDR3 sequence reads: CASSPGEGEQYF. DNA of the CDR3: TGTGCCAGCTCACCAGGTGAGGGCGAGCAGTACTTC. V and J are TRBV18 and TRBJ2-7, with D tentatively TRBD2 (5 bases). The CDR3 is made up of 12 amino acids. Trimming removed 2 bases at V and 6 bases at J, with 8 bases between. The germline gives CDR1 KGHSH, CDR2 LQKENI.

The chain is built from TRBV19 and TRBJ2-5, with a weak D call TRBD1 (5 bases). The CDR3 runs 14 residues. Trimming stripped 3 bases from V and 4 bases from J, with 12 bases between. The germline V gene encodes CDR1 LNHDA and CDR2 SQIVND (reference sequence). The CDR3: CASSIQGSGETQYF. The CDR3 DNA follows: TGTGCCAGTAGTATTCAGGGATCCGGAGAGACCCAGTACTTC.

The chain combines TRBV5-8 with TRBJ2-5; 7 bases fit TRBD1. Germline lookup yields CDR1 SGHTS and CDR2 YDEGEE. V lost 1 base, J lost 5 bases, and 8 bases stayed unmatched. This CDR3 contains 15 residues. CDR3 bases: TGTGCCAGCAGCTTGCAACAGGGGCGAGGGGAGACCCAGTACTTC. This gives the protein CASSLQQGRGETQYF.